This paragraph covers one T cell receptor beta chain sequence. Its antigen is currently unknown. These data are taken from a study of T cell responses to AZD1222 COVID-19 vaccine. Study-wide results and limits: Seropositive status at baseline applied to only 6 or 7 AZD1222 recipients.

Here immunoSEQ multiplex PCR was the method, and the copy in TCRdb shows in-frame clones only, minus some. In the table there are over 130,000 clones, 85% to 90% of which are singletons. The receptor was isolated from an adult who received the AZD1222 COVID-19 vaccine. Sample: peripheral blood, taken 28 days after the second AZD1222 dose.

Here the CDR3 DNA reads TGTGCCAGTAGTACGGGCTTTGGAAACACCATATATTTT. It codes for CASSTGFGNTIYF. The V and J genes are TRBV19 and TRBJ1-3; D remains ambiguous. The germline V gene has CDR1 LNHDA and CDR2 SQIVND (reference sequence). This CDR3 is 13 amino acids long. Trimming pared 4 bases from V and 3 bases from J, leaving 7 bases between.